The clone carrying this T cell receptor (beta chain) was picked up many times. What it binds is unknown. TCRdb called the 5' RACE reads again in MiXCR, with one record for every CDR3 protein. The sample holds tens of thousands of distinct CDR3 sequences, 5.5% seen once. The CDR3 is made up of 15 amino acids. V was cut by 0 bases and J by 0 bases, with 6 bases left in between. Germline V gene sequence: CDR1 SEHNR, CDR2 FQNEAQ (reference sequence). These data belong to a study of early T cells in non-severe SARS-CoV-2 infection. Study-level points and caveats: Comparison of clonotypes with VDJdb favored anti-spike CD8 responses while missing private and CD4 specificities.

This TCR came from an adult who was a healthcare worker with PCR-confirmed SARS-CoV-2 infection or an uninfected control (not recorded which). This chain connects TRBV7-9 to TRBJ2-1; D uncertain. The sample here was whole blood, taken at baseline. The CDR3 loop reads CASSLASNSYNEQFF. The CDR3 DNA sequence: TGTGCCAGCAGCTTAGCGTCGAACTCCTACAATGAGCAGTTCTTC. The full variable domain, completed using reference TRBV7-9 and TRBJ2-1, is DTGVSQNPRHKITKRGQNVTFRCDPISEHNRLYWYRQTLGQGPEFLTYFQNEAQLEKSRLLSDRFSAERPKGSFSTLEIQRTEQGDSAMYLCASSLASNSYNEQFFGPGTRLTVL.